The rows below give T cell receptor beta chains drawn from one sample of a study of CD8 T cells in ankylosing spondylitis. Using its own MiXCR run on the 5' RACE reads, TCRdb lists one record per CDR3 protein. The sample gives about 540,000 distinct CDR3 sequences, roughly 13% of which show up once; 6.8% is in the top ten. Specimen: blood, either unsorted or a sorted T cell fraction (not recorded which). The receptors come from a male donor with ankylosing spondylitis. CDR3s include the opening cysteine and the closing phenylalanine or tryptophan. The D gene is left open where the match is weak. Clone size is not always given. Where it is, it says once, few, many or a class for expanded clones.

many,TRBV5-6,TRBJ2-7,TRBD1,CASSPGQGEGYEQYF,TGTGCCAGCAGCCCTGGACAGGGGGAAGGCTACGAGCAGTACTTC
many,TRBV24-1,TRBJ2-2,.,CATSGVTGELFF,TGTGCCACCAGTGGGGTGACCGGGGAGCTGTTTTTT
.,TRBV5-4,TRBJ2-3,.,CASSQGLDTQYF,TGTGCCAGCAGCCAAGGTTTAGATACGCAGTATTTT
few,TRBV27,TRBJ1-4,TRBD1,CASSLYSTGGRLFF,TGTGCCAGCAGTTTATACTCGACAGGGGGAAGACTGTTTTTT
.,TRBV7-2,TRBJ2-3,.,CASSRPPGGPGDTQYF,TGTGCCAGCAGCCGACCACCCGGGGGTCCCGGAGATACGCAGTATTTT
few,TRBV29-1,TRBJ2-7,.,CSVGGTLVGLYEQYF,TGCAGCGTGGGTGGGACGCTGGTTGGGCTCTACGAGCAGTACTTC
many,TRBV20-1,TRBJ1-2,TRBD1,CSARAGQGFNYGYTF,TGCAGTGCTAGAGCTGGACAGGGATTTAACTATGGCTACACCTTC
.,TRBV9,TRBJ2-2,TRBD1,CASSVSAGTGGIGELFF,TGTGCCAGCAGCGTATCGGCGGGGACAGGGGGGATCGGGGAGCTGTTTTTT
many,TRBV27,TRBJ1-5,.,CASSPTRGAAQPQHF,TGTGCCAGCAGCCCTACTCGGGGTGCCGCTCAGCCCCAGCATTTT
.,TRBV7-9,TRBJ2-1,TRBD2,CASNLAGDIYNEQFF,TGTGCCAGCAACTTAGCGGGGGACATCTACAATGAGCAGTTCTTC
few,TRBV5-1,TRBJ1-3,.,CASSLDILSGNTIYF,TGCGCCAGCAGCTTGGACATTCTCTCTGGAAACACCATATATTTT
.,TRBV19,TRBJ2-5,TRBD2,CASSIFRLAGVETQYF,TGTGCCAGTAGTATCTTTCGGCTAGCGGGAGTAGAGACCCAGTACTTC
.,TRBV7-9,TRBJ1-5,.,CASSSGPFSQPQHF,TGTGCCAGCAGCTCCGGACCATTTTCCCAGCCCCAGCATTTT
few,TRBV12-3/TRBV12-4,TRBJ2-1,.,CASNFFGQYNEQFF,TGTGCCAGCAACTTTTTTGGGCAGTACAATGAGCAGTTCTTC
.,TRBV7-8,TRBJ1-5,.,CASSIRTGNQPQHF,TGTGCCAGCAGCATACGGACGGGCAATCAGCCCCAGCATTTT
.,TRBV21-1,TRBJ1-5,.,CASSKAGETGTCYQPQHF,TGTGCCAGCAGCAAAGCGGGGGAGACAGGGACTTGCTATCAGCCCCAGCATTTT
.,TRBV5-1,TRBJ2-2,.,CASSLKFDGELFF,TGCGCCAGCAGCTTGAAATTTGACGGGGAGCTGTTTTTT
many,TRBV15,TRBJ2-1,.,CATSRDLGSHNEQFF,TGTGCCACCAGCAGGGATCTAGGGAGTCACAATGAGCAGTTCTTC
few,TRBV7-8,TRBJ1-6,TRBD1,CASSLRDRGGSPLHF,TGTGCCAGCAGCTTACGAGACAGGGGAGGATCACCCCTCCACTTT
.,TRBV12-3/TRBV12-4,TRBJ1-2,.,CASSFADSYGYTF,TGTGCCAGCAGTTTCGCTGACAGCTATGGCTACACCTTC
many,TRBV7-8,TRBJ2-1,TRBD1,CASSLVSEGANEQFF,TGTGCCAGCAGCTTAGTTTCAGAGGGGGCCAATGAGCAGTTCTTC
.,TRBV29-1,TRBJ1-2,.,CSVEIGAFGGYTF,TGCAGCGTGGAAATCGGAGCCTTCGGCGGCTACACCTTC